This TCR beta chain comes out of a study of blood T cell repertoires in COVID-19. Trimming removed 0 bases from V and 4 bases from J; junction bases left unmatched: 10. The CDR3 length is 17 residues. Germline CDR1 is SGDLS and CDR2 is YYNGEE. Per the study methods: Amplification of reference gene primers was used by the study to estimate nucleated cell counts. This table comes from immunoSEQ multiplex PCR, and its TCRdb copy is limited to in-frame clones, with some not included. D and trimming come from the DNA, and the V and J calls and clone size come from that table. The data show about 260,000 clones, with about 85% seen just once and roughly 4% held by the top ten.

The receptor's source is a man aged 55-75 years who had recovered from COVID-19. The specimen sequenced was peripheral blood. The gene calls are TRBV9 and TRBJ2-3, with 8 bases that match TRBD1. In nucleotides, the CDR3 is TGTGCCAGCAGCGTAGTAAGTAGTCGGACAGGGCCAGATACGCAGTATTTT. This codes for CASSVVSSRTGPDTQYF.